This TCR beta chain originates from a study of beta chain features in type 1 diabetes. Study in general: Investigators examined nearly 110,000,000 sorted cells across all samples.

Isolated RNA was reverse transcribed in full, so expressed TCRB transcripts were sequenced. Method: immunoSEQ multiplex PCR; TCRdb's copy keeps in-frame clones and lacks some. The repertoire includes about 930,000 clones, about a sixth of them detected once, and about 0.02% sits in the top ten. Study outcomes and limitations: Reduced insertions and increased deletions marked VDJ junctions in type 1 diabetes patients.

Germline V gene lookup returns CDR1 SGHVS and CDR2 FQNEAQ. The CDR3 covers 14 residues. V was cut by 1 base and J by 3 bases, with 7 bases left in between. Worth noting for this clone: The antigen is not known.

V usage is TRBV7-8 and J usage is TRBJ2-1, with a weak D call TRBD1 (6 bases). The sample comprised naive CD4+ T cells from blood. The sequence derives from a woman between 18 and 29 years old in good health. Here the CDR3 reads CASSLVQGYNEQFF. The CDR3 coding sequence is TGTGCCAGCAGCTTAGTACAGGGCTACAATGAGCAGTTCTTC.